This T cell receptor (beta chain) appears in the sequencing data of a study of graft-versus-host responses after intestinal transplantation. On the study more broadly: Anti-thymocyte globulin induction preceded two to three years of tacrolimus and steroid maintenance in all recipients.

Clones were read by immunoSEQ multiplex PCR, and TCRdb kept only the in-frame ones, dropping some. The table lists approximately 17,000 clones, approximately 80% of them singletons, with just over 5.5% in the top ten. The length of the CDR3 is 14 residues. Between the trimmed V and J ends, which lost 1 base and 5 bases, there was a span of 12 bases. The germline V gene has CDR1 MGHRA and CDR2 YSYEKL. From the graft tissue, intraepithelial and lamina propria lymphocytes were released through processing. Study observations and caveats: Early post-transplant HvG declines tracked with peak circulating GvH clone levels. Clonal ratios of graft-versus-host to host-versus-graft in allografts were high for patients exhibiting graft-donor T cell macrochimerism.

This clone was recorded once. The antigen is not known. The J gene is TRBJ2-7, the V gene TRBV4-1; D possibly uses TRBD1 or TRBD2 (5 bases each). The sequence derives from a human patient who received an intestinal transplant, so some T cells may come from the graft donor. The material was ileum tissue, obtained 17 days after transplant. DNA for the CDR3: TGCGCCAGCAGCCAAGGGCCCGGGACCCACGAGCAGTACTTC. Protein sequence: CASSQGPGTHEQYF.